This is a list of T cell receptor beta chains from one sample in a study of brain T cells in children with intractable seizures. Sequencing was performed with immunoSEQ multiplex PCR; in TCRdb, only in-frame clones are kept and a portion is missing. The sample shows a few hundred thousand clones, about 94% of them seen only once. The source material was peripheral blood, sampled roughly 5 months after surgery. The source is a boy under three years old with tuberous sclerosis and intractable seizures. Both conserved end residues are part of each CDR3. D genes are given only for firm matches. Some rows have no size entry. The others give once, few or many, or a class for an expanded clone.

J,V,size,D,DNA,CDR3
TRBJ2-1,TRBV12-1,NA,NA,TGTGCCAGCAGGCACAAAACTGGACTAGCCTACAATGAGCAGTTCTTC,CASRHKTGLAYNEQFF
TRBJ2-1,TRBV5-1,NA,TRBD2,TGCGCCAGCAGCTTGACCAGCGGGAGCGGAAGCTCCTACAATGAGCAGTTCTTC,CASSLTSGSGSSYNEQFF
TRBJ2-3,TRBV6-5,NA,TRBD2,TGTGCCAGCGGGGGGACTAGCGGCTTCACAGATACGCAGTATTTT,CASGGTSGFTDTQYF
TRBJ2-6,TRBV9,NA,NA,TGTGCCAGCAGCGTAATCCGTCACTCTGGGGCCAACGTCCTGACTTTC,CASSVIRHSGANVLTF
TRBJ2-7,TRBV2,NA,NA,TGTGCCAGCTTCCGGGACAAGCTATACGAGCAGTACTTC,CASFRDKLYEQYF
TRBJ2-2,TRBV27,NA,NA,TGTGCCAGCAGTTTAGAGGTTCCAAGGACTACGAACACCGGGGAGCTGTTTTTT,CASSLEVPRTTNTGELFF
TRBJ2-2,TRBV27,NA,NA,TGTGCCAGCAGTTTAATGGAGGGCGCGAACACCGGGGAGCTGTTTTTT,CASSLMEGANTGELFF
TRBJ1-2,TRBV7-2,NA,NA,TGTGCCAGCAGCTTAGGGGCCCCCTATGGCTACACCTTC,CASSLGAPYGYTF
TRBJ2-3,TRBV7-8,NA,NA,TGTGCCAGCAGCTTTGCGACTACCTTATTCACAGATACGCAGTATTTT,CASSFATTLFTDTQYF
TRBJ2-7,TRBV19,NA,TRBD2,TGTGCCAGTAGTGCCAAGGGACTAGCGGAAGCCTACGAGCAGTACTTC,CASSAKGLAEAYEQYF
TRBJ2-7,TRBV19,NA,NA,TGTGCCAGTAGTATCGGGGTGGATCTCTACGAGCAGTACTTC,CASSIGVDLYEQYF
TRBJ2-7,TRBV4-1,NA,NA,TGCGCCAGCAGCCAACTCCCATGGGGAGTGCAGTACTTC,CASSQLPWGVQYF
TRBJ2-7,TRBV21-1,once,NA,TGTGCCAGCAGCTTCTCCTTGGGACTAGCGGGAGGGCCCCCTTACGAGCAGTACTTC,CASSFSLGLAGGPPYEQYF
TRBJ2-1,TRBV30,NA,TRBD2,TGTGCCTGGATTCCCAGCGGGAGGGCCCGGTCCTACAATGAGCAGTTCTTC,CAWIPSGRARSYNEQFF
TRBJ2-7,TRBV25-1,NA,TRBD2,TGTGCCAGCAGTGAAGGGAGGGACTACGAGCAGTACTTC,CASSEGRDYEQYF
TRBJ1-1,TRBV7-2,NA,NA,TGTGCCAGCAGCGTTGCCCAGGGCACTGAAGCTTTCTTT,CASSVAQGTEAFF
TRBJ2-3,TRBV9,NA,TRBD2,TGTGCCAGCAGCGCCGGACTAGCAGATACGCAGTATTTT,CASSAGLADTQYF
TRBJ2-7,TRBV30,NA,NA,TGTGCCTGGAGTGTAAAATCTCGGGGAAGGTACGAGCAGTACTTC,CAWSVKSRGRYEQYF
TRBJ1-2,TRBV19,NA,TRBD1,TGTGCCAGTAGTAATGAACAGGGGGCGAACTATGGCTACACCTTC,CASSNEQGANYGYTF
TRBJ2-1,TRBV5-6,NA,NA,TGTGCCAGCAGCTTGGGTGGGGGAGTACGGAATGAGCAGTTCTTC,CASSLGGGVRNEQFF
TRBJ2-7,TRBV11-2,once,NA,TGTGCCAGCAGCTTAACCCTAGGGCTAATCTACGAGCAGTACTTC,CASSLTLGLIYEQYF
TRBJ2-3,TRBV19,NA,NA,TGTGCCAGTAGTCCGCGGGGTGCTGCCACGCAGTATTTT,CASSPRGAATQYF
TRBJ1-6,TRBV19,NA,NA,TGTGCCAGTAGTATCAGAGGAGTCGATAATTCACCCCTCCACTTT,CASSIRGVDNSPLHF
TRBJ1-1,TRBV19,NA,TRBD1,TGTGCCAGTAGCCCGACAGGGTACACTGAAGCTTTCTTT,CASSPTGYTEAFF
TRBJ2-1,TRBV5-1,NA,TRBD2,TGCGCCAGCAGCTTGGGCGCGCGGGAGGCCAATGAGCAGTTCTTC,CASSLGAREANEQFF
TRBJ1-5,TRBV19,NA,NA,TGTGCCAGTAGTATTGAGAGCCCGCAGGGCCAGCCCCAGCATTTT,CASSIESPQGQPQHF
TRBJ1-1,TRBV5-5,once,NA,TGTGCCAGCAGCTGGGGCGGGGGCACTGAAGCTTTCTTT,CASSWGGGTEAFF
TRBJ1-1,TRBV19,once,NA,TGTGCCAGTACCCCCCTCGGGGGCCCGGTCGGTGAAGCTTTCTTT,CASTPLGGPVGEAFF
TRBJ1-2,TRBV19,NA,NA,TGTGCCAGTAGTATAGGAGGATCCATCTATGGCTACACCTTC,CASSIGGSIYGYTF
TRBJ2-2,TRBV7-9,NA,NA,TGTGCCAGCACTTCGAGTATGAACACCGGGGAGCTGTTTTTT,CASTSSMNTGELFF
TRBJ2-7,TRBV4-1,NA,TRBD2,TGCGCCAGCAGCCAACCGGGACTAGCGCCTGCCTCCTACGAGCAGTACTTC,CASSQPGLAPASYEQYF
TRBJ2-3,TRBV28,NA,NA,TGTGCCAGCGGAGCCTTGGATACGCAGTATTTT,CASGALDTQYF
TRBJ2-1,TRBV4-2,few,NA,TGTGCCAGCAGCCAGCTGGTCCGGGGGGCCGATGTCAATGAGCAGTTCTTC,CASSQLVRGADVNEQFF
TRBJ1-1,TRBV7-2,NA,NA,TGTGCCAGCACCGTTGGACCGAACACTGAAGCTTTCTTT,CASTVGPNTEAFF
TRBJ1-2,TRBV12-3/TRBV12-4,NA,NA,TGTGCCAGCAGTATAGGAGGGGGCTATGGCTACACCTTC,CASSIGGGYGYTF
TRBJ1-6,TRBV25-1,NA,TRBD1,TGTGCCAGCAGTAGGGACAGGGATTCACCCCTCCACTTT,CASSRDRDSPLHF
TRBJ1-1,TRBV3-1/TRBV3-2,NA,TRBD1,TGTGCCAGCATCAGAAAATCAGGGGGGACTGAAGCTTTCTTT,CASIRKSGGTEAFF
TRBJ1-2,TRBV19,NA,NA,TGTGCCAGTAGTATTTTTGGGGGGCAAACCTATGGCTACACCTTC,CASSIFGGQTYGYTF
TRBJ2-6,TRBV5-6,NA,NA,TGTGCCAGCAGCTTGTGGGCTAGCTCTGGGGCCAACGTCCTGACTTTC,CASSLWASSGANVLTF
TRBJ1-5,TRBV18,NA,TRBD1,TGTGCCAGCTCAGCTACCGGGACAGGGGATCAGCCCCAGCATTTT,CASSATGTGDQPQHF
TRBJ1-6,TRBV28,NA,TRBD1,TGTGCCAGCAGTTTAATATCCGGGACAGGATTCATCCTCCTCCACTTT,CASSLISGTGFILLHF